Sequencing of this TCR beta chain was carried out in a study of response to subunit inactivated influenza vaccine. Study conclusions and caveats: Authors proposed each seasonal influenza vaccination draws in few new T cells.

One entry per CDR3 protein results from TCRdb running MiXCR on the RT-PCR reads. The table shows under 800,000 distinct CDR3 sequences, with around 14% occurring only once. Points on this clonotype: Its cognate antigen is unknown.

Germline CDR1 and CDR2: KGHSH and LQKENI. V lost 5 bases and J lost 0, with 17 bases in between. The CDR3 runs 17 residues. This specimen was PBMCs from blood, taken around two weeks before vaccination. The chain carries TRBV18 and TRBJ2-1; possible D gene TRBD1, 6 bases. This TCR was sampled from a man aged 50 to 60 who received an inactivated influenza vaccine. The CDR3 loop reads CASSFPGDVRSYNEQFF. DNA for the CDR3: TGTGCCAGCTCATTCCCAGGGGACGTACGCTCCTACAATGAGCAGTTCTTC.